Below, 17 T cell receptor beta chains from the same sample are listed, as sequenced in a study of technical replicates of blood from a few donors. The protocol was immunoSEQ multiplex PCR, while the TCRdb copy is restricted to in-frame clones and leaves out a portion. The repertoire has roughly 100,000 clones, approximately 96% of them found once; the top ten carry about 0.39%. Sequencing was performed on T cells isolated from PBMCs. The receptors here all came from a human donor in good health.

This chain connects TRBV7-9 to TRBJ1-4; D call uncertain. CDR3 length equals 14 residues. Per the germline V gene, CDR1 is SEHNR and CDR2 is FQNEAQ (reference sequence). V was shortened by 7 bases and J by 12 bases, with 21 bases between the two germline ends. CDR3 residues: CASNLLGTGVELFF. CDR3 DNA sequence: TGTGCCAGCAACCTCTTAGGAACCGGGGTGGAACTGTTTTTT.

The gene calls are TRBV6-5 and TRBJ2-7; 10 bases are shared with TRBD1. There are 15 residues in the CDR3. Germline values: CDR1 MNHEY, CDR2 SVGAGI. Trimming at V came to 1 base and at J to 2 bases, leaving 2 bases not matched to a gene. In nucleotides, the CDR3 is TGTGCCAGCAGTTACTATGGGACAGGGGCCTACGAGCAGTACTTC. Translation gives CASSYYGTGAYEQYF.

The chain uses TRBV29-1 and TRBJ2-7; 9 positions match TRBD1. Per germline, CDR1 SQVTM and CDR2 ANQGSEA. Trimming at V came to 8 bases and at J to 1 base, leaving 6 bases not matched to a gene. The CDR3 has 13 residues. CDR3 protein: CSQRGQGSYEQYF. CDR3 in DNA: TGCAGCCAACGAGGACAGGGGTCCTACGAGCAGTACTTC.

The gene calls are TRBV6-1 and TRBJ1-2; 9 nucleotides line up with TRBD1. The V gene's germline CDR1 is MNHNS and CDR2 SASEGT. Trimming cost V 2 bases and J 2 bases; bases outside gene matches: 3. The CDR3 totals 15 residues. CDR3 protein: CASSELGQGNYGYTF. Here the CDR3 DNA reads TGTGCCAGCAGTGAATTGGGACAGGGCAACTATGGCTACACCTTC.

The genes are TRBV18 and TRBJ2-7, with 9 bases identical to TRBD1. The CDR3 length is 14 residues. In germline, CDR1 is KGHSH, CDR2 LQKENI. V dropped 4 bases and J dropped 5; count of bases not matched to a gene: 6. CDR3 DNA: TGTGCCAGCTCACGCCTACAGGGGGCCGACGAGCAGTACTTC. Protein product: CASSRLQGADEQYF.

V is TRBV28 and J is TRBJ1-3; TRBD1 might be the D (6 bases). Looked up from germline, CDR1 is MDHEN and CDR2 is SYDVKM. Deletions cut 7 bases from V and 2 bases from J, with 9 bases between. The CDR3 is 13 residues long. The CDR3 region is CASKQGTGNTIYF. The DNA of the CDR3 is TGTGCCAGCAAACAGGGCACTGGAAACACCATATATTTT.

The chain recombines TRBV7-2 with TRBJ1-2, with D possibly matching TRBD1 (6 bases). V gave up 4 bases and J gave up 4 bases, with 16 bases separating them. Per germline, CDR1 SGHTA and CDR2 FQGNSA. The CDR3 covers 15 residues. The CDR3 DNA reads as TGTGCCAGCAGCTCAGAACCAGGGGTGATCTATGGCTACACCTTC. It is translated as CASSSEPGVIYGYTF.

The chain links TRBV5-4 to TRBJ1-3; D is ambiguous. Germline CDR1 is SGHNT and CDR2 is YYREEE (reference sequence). This CDR3 is 14 amino acids long. Trimming took off 6 bases at V and 0 bases at J, with 10 bases between the two ends. In DNA, the CDR3 is TGTGCCAGCAAGCGGCAGAACTCTGGAAACACCATATATTTT. Its protein is CASKRQNSGNTIYF.

V usage is TRBV5-1 and J usage is TRBJ2-5; D may be TRBD1 (5 bases). Trimming took 0 bases from V and 3 from J, leaving 9 bases between them. Germline V CDR1 and CDR2: SGHRS, YFSETQ. The CDR3 spans 14 residues. Written as DNA, the CDR3 is TGCGCCAGCAGCTTGGGCAGGGTAGAAGAGACCCAGTACTTC. Its protein product is CASSLGRVEETQYF.

The chain couples TRBV7-2 to TRBJ2-2, with 8 nucleotides matching TRBD2. In germline, CDR1 is SGHTA, CDR2 FQGNSA. The CDR3 sequence is 16 residues long. V lost 1 base and J lost 3; bases outside the gene matches: 4. The CDR3 DNA sequence: TGTGCCAGCAGCTTAGTATTAGCGGGGCACACCGGGGAGCTGTTTTTT. It codes for CASSLVLAGHTGELFF.

This clone showed up just a few times. V and J are TRBV25-1 and TRBJ2-2; 7 bases are a match to TRBD2. The germline gives CDR1 MGHDK, CDR2 SYGVNS. The CDR3 sequence is 15 residues long. V was pared by 3 bases and J by 6 bases, with 7 bases of the junction left unmatched. In DNA, the CDR3 is TGTGCCAGCAGTGAGCGGGAGCGGGAATCCGGGGAGCTGTTTTTT. This sequence encodes CASSERERESGELFF. The variable domain in full, with the rest retrieved from reference TRBV25-1 and TRBJ2-2, is EADIYQTPRYLVIGTGKKITLECSQTMGHDKMYWYQQDPGMELHLIHYSYGVNSTEKGDLSSESTVSRIRTEHFPLTLESARPSHTSQYLCASSERERESGELFFGEGSRLTVL.

The gene calls are TRBV27 and TRBJ1-1, with D hard to call. CDR3 size: 15 residues. Germline V gene lookup returns CDR1 MNHEY and CDR2 SMNVEV (reference sequence). Trimming shortened V by 0 bases and J by 1 base, and 9 bases separated the two germline ends. The DNA for the CDR3 is TGTGCCAGCAGTTTATCGCGGTATGCGAACACTGAAGCTTTCTTT. Encoded protein: CASSLSRYANTEAFF.

The chain uses TRBV7-6 and TRBJ2-1, with D possibly matching TRBD2 (6 bases). The length of the CDR3 is 16 residues. The V end lost 5 bases, the J end lost 6 bases, and 20 bases lay between the germline ends. Germline CDR1 is SGHVS and CDR2 is FNYEAQ. The chain's CDR3 is CASSPRLGGLVNEQFF. The CDR3 DNA follows: TGTGCCAGCAGCCCTCGCTTGGGGGGTCTGGTCAATGAGCAGTTCTTC.

The V and J genes are TRBV14 and TRBJ2-7; D possibly corresponds to TRBD1 (7 bases). V was trimmed by 0 bases and J by 2 bases, leaving 17 bases between them. Germline V CDR1 and CDR2: SGHDN, FVKESK. The CDR3 loop spans 17 amino acids. CDR3 bases: TGTGCCAGCAGCCAAGATGGGGGCGGGACAGCCGCCTACGAGCAGTACTTC. It yields the protein CASSQDGGGTAAYEQYF.

The chain recombines TRBV27 with TRBJ2-7, with a tentative D call TRBD1 (5 bases). This CDR3 has 14 residues. Germline lookup yields CDR1 MNHEY and CDR2 SMNVEV (reference sequence). Trimming removed 1 base from V and 2 bases from J, with 9 bases in between. The chain's CDR3 is CASSLLGAPYEQYF. The CDR3 nucleotides are TGTGCCAGCAGTTTATTAGGGGCTCCCTACGAGCAGTACTTC.

This clone was recorded once. V usage is TRBV5-4 and J usage is TRBJ2-7, with TRBD1 identical over 7 bases. This CDR3 has 17 residues. Germline assignment: CDR1 SGHNT and CDR2 YYREEE (reference sequence). J was trimmed by 4 bases and V by 4 bases; bases with no gene match: 17. As DNA, the CDR3 is TGTGCCAGCAGCCGTGGGGTGCTCGGACAGGCTTATTACGAGCAGTACTTC. This gives the protein CASSRGVLGQAYYEQYF.

The genes are TRBV4-1 and TRBJ2-3; D remains unclear. Trimming took off 1 base at V and 0 bases at J, with 8 bases between the two ends. The germline V gene has CDR1 MGHRA and CDR2 YSYEKL. This CDR3 region has 15 residues. The chain's CDR3 is CASSQGPGSTDTQYF. The DNA of the CDR3 is TGCGCCAGCAGCCAAGGTCCGGGTAGCACAGATACGCAGTATTTT.